This T cell receptor (beta chain) was sequenced for a study of T cells in Graves' hyperthyroidism and ophthalmopathy. Comment on this clonotype: What it recognizes is unknown.

Regions amplified from RNA transcripts were the TCR beta CDR3 regions. HTBI primers were used for first-round RT-PCR of the TCR CDR3. Each CDR3 protein is one row after TCRdb ran MiXCR on the multiplex PCR reads. The table lists hundreds of thousands of distinct CDR3 sequences, approximately 40% of them singletons. Study-level results: Within blood appeared most thyroid clonotypes that had expanded above 0.001.

Exclusions: uncontrolled infection, other autoimmune disease, pregnancy, lactation. The source material was blood. This TCR came from a young man with Graves' hyperthyroidism.

CDR3 loop: CASSPAGSEAFF. The CDR3 nucleotides are TGTGCCAGCTCACCAGCAGGCTCTGAAGCTTTCTTT. V gene TRBV11-2 combines with J gene TRBJ1-1, with unresolved D. CDR1 is SGHAT, CDR2 FQNNGV, per germline. The CDR3 is made up of 12 amino acids. Between the trimmed V and J ends, which lost 8 bases and 6 bases, there was a span of 13 bases.